A single sample is the source of the 26 T cell receptor beta chains below, sequenced in a study of blood T cells in healthy people across ages. Primers used in a second PCR of roughly 7 to 11 cycles were a sample-barcoded 5' primer and a J-beta primer mix. From the 5' RACE reads, TCRdb called clonotypes with MiXCR, one entry per CDR3 protein. The sample carries some 1.4 million distinct CDR3 sequences, around 42% recorded once. What was sequenced was blood. Every receptor here comes from a woman aged 18 to 35 in good health.

The chain combines TRBV5-1 with TRBJ2-1; 10 bases align to TRBD1. CDR1 SGHRS and CDR2 YFSETQ come from the germline V gene. The CDR3 contains 16 residues. V gave up 0 bases and J gave up 5 bases; unmatched junction bases: 5. Here the CDR3 DNA reads TGCGCCAGCAGCTTGGGAGGGACAGGGGTCCACAATGAGCAGTTCTTC. This gives the protein CASSLGGTGVHNEQFF.

This sequence joins TRBV2 and TRBJ1-2; perhaps TRBD1 as D (6 bases). Germline values: CDR1 SNHLY, CDR2 FYNNEI. The CDR3 spans 14 residues. Trimming took 7 bases from V and 0 from J, leaving 12 bases between them. DNA for the CDR3: TGTGCCAGCAAGCCGCAGGGGCCTAACTATGGCTACACCTTC. Amino acids: CASKPQGPNYGYTF.

This chain connects TRBV9 to TRBJ1-2; D ambiguous. Trimming left V 2 bases short and J 0 bases short, with 8 bases between. The CDR3 extends over 14 amino acids. CDR1 is SGDLS and CDR2 is YYNGEE in the germline V gene. CDR3 sequence: CASSVQATNYGYTF. In nucleotides, the CDR3 is TGTGCCAGCAGCGTGCAGGCGACTAACTATGGCTACACCTTC.

This clonotype was observed a handful of times. This chain connects TRBV2 to TRBJ2-3; no clear D. Trimming removed 4 bases at V and 1 base at J, with 6 bases between. The CDR3 consists of 13 residues. Germline CDR1 is SNHLY and CDR2 is FYNNEI. In nucleotides, the CDR3 is TGTGCCAGCAGTGGGGTAGGCACAGATACGCAGTATTTT. Encoded protein: CASSGVGTDTQYF.

In regard to this clonotype: Given a much more abundant clone one base away, this may be a read error. The chain links TRBV20-1 to TRBJ2-7, with 13 bases fitting TRBD2. The germline gives CDR1 DFQATT, CDR2 SNEGSKA (reference sequence). The CDR3 sequence is 13 residues long. Trimming took 6 bases from V and 7 from J; bases not matched to a gene: 6. CDR3 sequence reads: CSAGLAGSNEQYF. The CDR3 DNA is TGCAGTGCGGGACTAGCGGGGAGCAATGAGCAGTACTTC.

This chain connects TRBV6-6 to TRBJ2-1, with TRBD2 matching over 10 bases. Germline V CDR1 and CDR2: MNHNY, SVGAGI (reference sequence). The V segment lost 2 bases and the J segment 8 bases; nucleotides outside the gene matches: 6. This CDR3 is built from 15 residues. The CDR3 bases are TGTGCCAGCAGTTACATTAGCGGGGGGTTCGATGAGCAGTTCTTC. Residues: CASSYISGGFDEQFF.

The CDR3 sequence: CASSFQGGNEQYF. CDR3 nucleotide sequence: TGTGCCAGCAGTTTTCAGGGCGGGAATGAGCAGTACTTC. The chain is built from TRBV28 and TRBJ2-5; possibly TRBD2 for D (6 bases). Germline assignment: CDR1 MDHEN and CDR2 SYDVKM. The CDR3 totals 13 residues. Deletions cut 3 bases from V and 11 bases from J, with 16 bases between.

The V and J genes are TRBV19 and TRBJ1-2; TRBD1 matches 8 bases. The trim removed 10 bases at V and 2 bases at J, leaving 15 bases unmatched. The length of the CDR3 is 16 residues. The germline V gene has CDR1 LNHDA and CDR2 SQIVND (reference sequence). CDR3 DNA sequence: TGTGCCACTCGGAGGGCAGGGGGCGATAAGAACTATGGCTACACCTTC. Amino acids: CATRRAGGDKNYGYTF.

The chain carries TRBV28 and TRBJ1-2, with 7 nucleotides matching TRBD1. Trimming at V came to 2 bases and at J to 1 base, leaving 7 bases not matched to a gene. The V gene's germline CDR1 is MDHEN and CDR2 SYDVKM. The CDR3 length is 16 residues. Here the CDR3 reads CASSLEGQGVNYGYTF. The CDR3 region has the DNA TGTGCCAGCAGTTTAGAAGGGCAGGGGGTTAACTATGGCTACACCTTC.

This clonotype was seen a few times. The chain joins TRBV11-2 to TRBJ1-1; tentatively, D is TRBD1 (6 bases). The CDR3 runs to 14 residues. V lost 1 base, J lost 1 base, and 7 bases lay in between. Germline V gene sequence: CDR1 SGHAT, CDR2 FQNNGV. CDR3 sequence reads: CASSLARGNTEAFF. The CDR3 DNA follows: TGTGCCAGCAGCTTAGCCAGGGGGAACACTGAAGCTTTCTTT. The full variable domain, completed using reference TRBV11-2 and TRBJ1-1, is EAGVAQSPRYKIIEKRQSVAFWCNPISGHATLYWYQQILGQGPKLLIQFQNNGVVDDSQLPKDRFSAERLKGVDSTLKIQPAKLEDSAVYLCASSLARGNTEAFFGQGTRLTVV.

The rearrangement uses TRBV7-6 and TRBJ2-7, with a weak D call TRBD2 (6 bases). Germline CDR1 SGHVS, CDR2 FNYEAQ. CDR3 length equals 16 residues. Deletions cut 1 base from V and 0 bases from J, with 13 bases between. Written as DNA, the CDR3 is TGTGCCAGCAGCTTAGGGGGCGGGGACGCCTCCTACGAGCAGTACTTC. It codes for CASSLGGGDASYEQYF.

This clonotype was seen once. The gene calls are TRBV20-1 and TRBJ2-7; TRBD2 agrees at 9 bases. J was trimmed by 3 bases and V by 5 bases; bases with no gene match: 2. Germline V gene data show CDR1 as DFQATT and CDR2 as SNEGSKA (reference sequence). The CDR3 is 12 residues long. DNA of the CDR3: TGCAGTGCTGTGCGGGAGGGCTACGAGCAGTACTTC. It encodes CSAVREGYEQYF.

Turning to this clonotype: An end of the junction does not agree with germline; a read error may underlie this. This chain connects TRBV7-7 to TRBJ2-3; no clear D. This CDR3 region has 14 residues. The germline CDR1 and CDR2 sequences are SSHAT and FNYEAQ (reference sequence). CDR3 DNA: TGTGCTAGCAGCCCATCGGACAGCACAGATACGCAGTATTTT. Protein sequence: CASSPSDSTDTQYF.

This clonotype appeared a few times. The chain joins TRBV6-6 to TRBJ2-4, with TRBD1 identical over 9 bases. The J call could be wrong; TRBJ2-7 is a better fit for the DNA end. CDR3 length equals 15 residues. Germline lookup yields CDR1 MNHNY and CDR2 SVGAGI (reference sequence). CDR3 DNA sequence: TGTGCCAGCAGTCCGACAGGGGGGGTCGCCTACGAGCAGTACTTC. Translating gives CASSPTGGVAYEQYF.

This clonotype was found a few times. The chain uses TRBV7-9 and TRBJ2-5; no firm D call. V was pared by 0 bases and J by 1 base, with 12 bases between. The CDR3 extends over 16 amino acids. Germline V gene sequence: CDR1 SEHNR, CDR2 FQNEAQ (reference sequence). The CDR3 region has the DNA TGTGCCAGCAGCTTAGCGCAGTTGAGCCCCCAAGAGACCCAGTACTTC. It translates to CASSLAQLSPQETQYF. Complete variable domain (other parts from reference TRBV7-9 and TRBJ2-5): DTGVSQNPRHKITKRGQNVTFRCDPISEHNRLYWYRQTLGQGPEFLTYFQNEAQLEKSRLLSDRFSAERPKGSFSTLEIQRTEQGDSAMYLCASSLAQLSPQETQYFGPGTRLLVL.

This clonotype occurred a few times. The J gene is TRBJ2-3, the V gene TRBV9; D unresolved. This CDR3 has 16 amino acids. CDR1 and CDR2 (germline): SGDLS, YYNGEE. Trimming removed 1 base at V and 6 bases at J, with 18 bases between. The CDR3 protein is CASSVISALAADTQYF. The CDR3 DNA reads as TGTGCCAGCAGCGTAATATCTGCGTTGGCGGCCGATACGCAGTATTTT.

This chain links TRBV10-1 with TRBJ2-2; 10 nucleotides agree with TRBD2. Germline lookup yields CDR1 WNHNN and CDR2 SYGVQD (reference sequence). This CDR3 is built from 17 residues. V gave up 0 bases and J gave up 3 bases; unmatched junction bases: 4. CDR3 sequence reads: CASSESSLAGDTGELFF. The CDR3 coding sequence is TGCGCCAGCAGTGAGTCGAGCCTAGCGGGAGACACCGGGGAGCTGTTTTTT.

This clonotype was seen a handful of times. V is TRBV20-1 and J is TRBJ2-4, with D perhaps matching TRBD1 or TRBD2 (5 bases each). CDR1 and CDR2 from the germline V gene are DFQATT and SNEGSKA (reference sequence). The V and J ends lost 3 bases and 0 bases respectively, with 15 bases between them. The CDR3 covers 16 residues. The CDR3 region is CSARGPGNKAKNIQYF. The CDR3 DNA reads as TGCAGTGCTAGGGGGCCCGGGAACAAAGCCAAAAACATTCAGTACTTC.

The chain combines TRBV12-3 or TRBV12-4 with TRBJ2-5, with no clear D. Trimming took 1 base from V and 4 from J, leaving 7 bases between them. CDR3 length equals 13 residues. For the CDR3, the DNA is TGTGCCAGCAGTTTAGGGCAGCTAGAGACCCAGTACTTC. Its protein product is CASSLGQLETQYF.

This chain's CDR3 is CASSPPGDRIPYEQYF. The CDR3 DNA sequence: TGTGCCAGCAGCCCGCCAGGGGACCGTATTCCATACGAGCAGTACTTC. The rearrangement uses TRBV7-9 and TRBJ2-7, with D possibly being TRBD1 (6 bases). CDR3 length: 16 residues. The germline V and J ends were trimmed by 5 bases and 4 bases, with 21 bases remaining between them. CDR1 is SEHNR, CDR2 FQNEAQ, per germline (reference sequence).

The genes are TRBV6-1 and TRBJ2-7; 8 bases align to TRBD2. This CDR3 has 15 residues. Germline V gene lookup returns CDR1 MNHNS and CDR2 SASEGT. V lost 5 bases and J lost 0; bases outside the gene matches: 6. The CDR3 loop is CASSIQLAVSYEQYF. The CDR3 bases are TGTGCCAGCAGTATTCAACTAGCGGTCTCCTACGAGCAGTACTTC.

The chain carries TRBV6-6 and TRBJ2-2; no firm D call. This CDR3 has 13 residues. V lost 7 bases and J 4 bases, leaving 10 bases between the germline ends. CDR1 is MNHNY, CDR2 SVGAGI, per germline (reference sequence). Written as DNA, the CDR3 is TGTGCCAGCACCCCCATGTCCACCGGGGAGCTGTTTTTT. Its translation is CASTPMSTGELFF.

The rearrangement joins TRBV7-2 to TRBJ1-1; D ambiguous. Trimming took 5 bases from V and 8 from J, leaving 9 bases between them. The CDR3 runs 11 residues. From germline, CDR1 is SGHTA and CDR2 FQGNSA. This CDR3 is CASSIGMEAFF. The CDR3, as DNA: TGTGCCAGCAGCATCGGGATGGAAGCTTTCTTT.

This chain connects TRBV11-2 to TRBJ2-7; D gene unclear. Germline V CDR1 and CDR2: SGHAT, FQNNGV. The CDR3 covers 14 residues. Deletions cut 1 base from V and 3 bases from J, with 10 bases between. CDR3 sequence reads: CASSLGRTIYEQYF. Written as DNA, the CDR3 is TGTGCCAGCAGCTTAGGACGCACGATCTACGAGCAGTACTTC.

The rearrangement uses TRBV6-1 and TRBJ1-5; weak D call: TRBD1 (5 bases). V was pared by 6 bases and J by 0 bases, with 15 bases between. CDR1 is MNHNS and CDR2 is SASEGT in the germline V gene. CDR3 length equals 16 residues. The CDR3 bases are TGTGCCAGCAGGAGGGACTTCTACTATAGCAATCAGCCCCAGCATTTT. This sequence encodes CASRRDFYYSNQPQHF.

This chain uses TRBV4-1 with TRBJ2-7; D is unclear. Trimming removed 3 bases from V and 6 bases from J, with 21 bases in between. CDR1 is MGHRA and CDR2 is YSYEKL in the germline V gene. This CDR3 spans 16 amino acids. DNA of the CDR3: TGCGCCAGCAGCCACTTAGGGATATTAAGGGTGGCCGAGCAGTACTTC. Protein sequence: CASSHLGILRVAEQYF.